What follows describes a single TCR beta chain. Antigen specificity is unknown. The V and J ends lost 0 bases and 0 bases respectively, with 6 bases between them. Germline V lookup: CDR1 PRHDT, CDR2 FYEKMQ (reference sequence). There are 14 residues in the CDR3. Researchers ran the PCR with 60 Vbeta and 13 Jbeta primers. Some clones are missing from TCRdb's copy, which holds only in-frame ones; the method was immunoSEQ multiplex PCR. In the table there are about 160,000 clones, roughly 84% of which are singletons. The sample comes from a study of cytomegalovirus exposure and HLA in healthy donors. Study-wide results and limits: A later analysis associated some 18,000 TCR beta sequences with HLA alleles at a 0.05 false discovery rate. The authors listed some 150 TCR beta chains as cytomegalovirus-associated.

The TCR comes from a boy aged 2-9 years in good health and CMV-seronegative. The chain links TRBV13 to TRBJ2-7; tentatively, D is TRBD1 (6 bases). The sequenced material came from PBMCs. The CDR3 spells CASSLGDSSYEQYF. For the CDR3, the DNA is TGTGCCAGCAGCTTAGGGGACAGCTCCTACGAGCAGTACTTC.